This TCR beta chain was identified in a study of shared clonotypes between healthy human individuals. Study-level information: Donor composition was a couple of women and three men, aged 18 to 49. Each donor's CD4 naive and CD4 memory cells filled three plates apiece, CD8 naive two, and CD8 memory one.

Germline V lookup: CDR1 SNHLY, CDR2 FYNNEI. The CDR3 length is 11 residues. The V and J ends lost 8 bases and 7 bases respectively, with 11 bases between them. The method was immunoSEQ multiplex PCR; TCRdb's version includes in-frame clones alone and lacks a portion of them. The sample records more than 2 million clones, 80% to 95% being singletons. Naive CD8 populations comprised CD45RO-negative cells positively selected for CCR7, excluding terminally differentiated effector memory CD45RA+ cells. This clonotype was sampled from a man between 18 and 29 years old in good health. Some clones in this sample may be carry-over from other donors' samples. Input material: naive CD8+ T cells from PBMCs. The chain carries TRBV2 and TRBJ1-2; D is ambiguous. The CDR3 coding sequence is TGTGCCAGCGCAAACCTTCCTGGCTACACCTTC. This sequence encodes CASANLPGYTF.